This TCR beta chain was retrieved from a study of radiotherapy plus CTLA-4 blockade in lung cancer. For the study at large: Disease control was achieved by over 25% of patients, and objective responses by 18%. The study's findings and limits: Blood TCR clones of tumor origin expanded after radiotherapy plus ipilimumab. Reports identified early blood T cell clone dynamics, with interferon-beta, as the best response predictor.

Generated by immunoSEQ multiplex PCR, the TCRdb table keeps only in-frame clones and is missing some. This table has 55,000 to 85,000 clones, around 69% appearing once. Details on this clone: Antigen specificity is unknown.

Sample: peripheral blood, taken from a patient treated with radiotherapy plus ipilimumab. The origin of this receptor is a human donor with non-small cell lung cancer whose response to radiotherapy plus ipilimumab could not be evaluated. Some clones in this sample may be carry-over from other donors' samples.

The CDR3 loop reads CASSLEGTGAVEKLFF. CDR3 nucleotides: TGCGCCAGCAGCCTAGAGGGGACAGGGGCGGTAGAAAAACTGTTTTTT. The rearrangement uses TRBV4-3 and TRBJ1-4, with 10 positions matching TRBD1. The CDR3 is made up of 16 amino acids. V lost 4 bases and J lost 8; bases outside the gene matches: 10. CDR1 LGHNA and CDR2 YSLEER come from the germline V gene.